Reported below is one T cell receptor beta chain. The antigen this receptor binds is unknown. No qualities accompany the bases; no much larger clone lies one base away. The data stem from a study of blood T cell repertoires in COVID-19 (dated by TCRdb to 2020 to 2021). About the investigation overall: Collaborator samples came from the United States, Italy and Spain and covered acute and convalescent phases of COVID-19. The repertoires were released in a freely available public database meant as a resource for research on the immune response to SARS-CoV-2. The material from the prospective study consisted of cDNA or gDNA derived from T cells, B-cell-depleted T cells, or PBMCs. The samples were drawn from two sources: the first 160 participants of the ongoing ImmuneRACE study, and approximately 1,300 subjects contributed by 6 global collaborators. Deeply sampled blood TCRbeta repertoires from subjects exposed to, actively infected with, or recovered from COVID-19 were included in the dataset. Where HLA class I and class II types were available, the types were taken from metadata supplied by the sample provider, not from assay-based typing. Nearly every sample came with metadata listing a de-identified subject ID, COVID-19 status, age in years and sex. Overall results and qualifications from the work: Clinical and demographic metadata were provided uncurated, with the amount varying by source and participant.

The immunoSEQ Assay, a bias-controlled multiplex PCR, was used to amplify TCRbeta CDR3 regions from genomic DNA. On the study's bioinformatics: The number of nucleated cells in each sample was estimated from the amplification of reference gene primers within the assay. Sequence reads were collapsed and filtered to measure the absolute abundance of every unique TCRbeta CDR3 rearrangement. For each sample, productive Simpson clonality was calculated by taking the square root of Simpson's diversity index across productive rearrangements. Held by TCRdb, this immuneACCESS table contains in-frame sequences only and omits some clones. Under half of the omission traces to an unresolved V gene where checked; the cause of the rest is unknown. The DNA was the basis for D and trimming; V, J and clone size are from that table. The sample table shows a few hundred thousand clones, and roughly 87% are seen once. The ten largest clones add up to about 8.9% of the sample.

Participants in the prospective study were aged about 18 to 89 years, lived in 24 United States geographic areas, and enrolled through a virtual design. In the prospective study, participants were assigned to cohorts based on the clinical history participants reported in a screening survey and a study questionnaire. For ImmuneRACE Cohort 3, a participant was defined as recovered based on two consecutive negative NP/OP PCR tests, clearance by a healthcare professional, or resolution of symptoms. Each participant in the prospective study had whole blood, serum and a nasopharyngeal or oropharyngeal swab collected by mobile phlebotomists. Prospective study participants could optionally give additional blood draws and questionnaires over an approximately two-month period. Before DNA extraction, blood samples from the prospective study were shipped at room temperature or frozen. From the germline V gene (reference sequence), CDR1 is LNHDA and CDR2 is SQIVND. The CDR3 numbers 13 residues from cysteine through phenylalanine. Only the CDR3 portion is preserved as DNA: 39 bases, with reading frame beginning at the first base. The germline ends are 7 bases apart after V is trimmed by 3 bases and J by 1 base.

Material for sequencing was PBMCs or T cells enriched from blood (not recorded which). The chain is made from TRBV19 and TRBJ2-7; there is no confident call for the D gene. The TCR was taken from a woman between 18 and 29 years old who had recovered from COVID-19. The CDR3 here reads CASSMSVSYEQYF. The DNA sequence is as follows: TGTGCCAGTAGTATGTCGGTGTCCTACGAGCAGTACTTC.